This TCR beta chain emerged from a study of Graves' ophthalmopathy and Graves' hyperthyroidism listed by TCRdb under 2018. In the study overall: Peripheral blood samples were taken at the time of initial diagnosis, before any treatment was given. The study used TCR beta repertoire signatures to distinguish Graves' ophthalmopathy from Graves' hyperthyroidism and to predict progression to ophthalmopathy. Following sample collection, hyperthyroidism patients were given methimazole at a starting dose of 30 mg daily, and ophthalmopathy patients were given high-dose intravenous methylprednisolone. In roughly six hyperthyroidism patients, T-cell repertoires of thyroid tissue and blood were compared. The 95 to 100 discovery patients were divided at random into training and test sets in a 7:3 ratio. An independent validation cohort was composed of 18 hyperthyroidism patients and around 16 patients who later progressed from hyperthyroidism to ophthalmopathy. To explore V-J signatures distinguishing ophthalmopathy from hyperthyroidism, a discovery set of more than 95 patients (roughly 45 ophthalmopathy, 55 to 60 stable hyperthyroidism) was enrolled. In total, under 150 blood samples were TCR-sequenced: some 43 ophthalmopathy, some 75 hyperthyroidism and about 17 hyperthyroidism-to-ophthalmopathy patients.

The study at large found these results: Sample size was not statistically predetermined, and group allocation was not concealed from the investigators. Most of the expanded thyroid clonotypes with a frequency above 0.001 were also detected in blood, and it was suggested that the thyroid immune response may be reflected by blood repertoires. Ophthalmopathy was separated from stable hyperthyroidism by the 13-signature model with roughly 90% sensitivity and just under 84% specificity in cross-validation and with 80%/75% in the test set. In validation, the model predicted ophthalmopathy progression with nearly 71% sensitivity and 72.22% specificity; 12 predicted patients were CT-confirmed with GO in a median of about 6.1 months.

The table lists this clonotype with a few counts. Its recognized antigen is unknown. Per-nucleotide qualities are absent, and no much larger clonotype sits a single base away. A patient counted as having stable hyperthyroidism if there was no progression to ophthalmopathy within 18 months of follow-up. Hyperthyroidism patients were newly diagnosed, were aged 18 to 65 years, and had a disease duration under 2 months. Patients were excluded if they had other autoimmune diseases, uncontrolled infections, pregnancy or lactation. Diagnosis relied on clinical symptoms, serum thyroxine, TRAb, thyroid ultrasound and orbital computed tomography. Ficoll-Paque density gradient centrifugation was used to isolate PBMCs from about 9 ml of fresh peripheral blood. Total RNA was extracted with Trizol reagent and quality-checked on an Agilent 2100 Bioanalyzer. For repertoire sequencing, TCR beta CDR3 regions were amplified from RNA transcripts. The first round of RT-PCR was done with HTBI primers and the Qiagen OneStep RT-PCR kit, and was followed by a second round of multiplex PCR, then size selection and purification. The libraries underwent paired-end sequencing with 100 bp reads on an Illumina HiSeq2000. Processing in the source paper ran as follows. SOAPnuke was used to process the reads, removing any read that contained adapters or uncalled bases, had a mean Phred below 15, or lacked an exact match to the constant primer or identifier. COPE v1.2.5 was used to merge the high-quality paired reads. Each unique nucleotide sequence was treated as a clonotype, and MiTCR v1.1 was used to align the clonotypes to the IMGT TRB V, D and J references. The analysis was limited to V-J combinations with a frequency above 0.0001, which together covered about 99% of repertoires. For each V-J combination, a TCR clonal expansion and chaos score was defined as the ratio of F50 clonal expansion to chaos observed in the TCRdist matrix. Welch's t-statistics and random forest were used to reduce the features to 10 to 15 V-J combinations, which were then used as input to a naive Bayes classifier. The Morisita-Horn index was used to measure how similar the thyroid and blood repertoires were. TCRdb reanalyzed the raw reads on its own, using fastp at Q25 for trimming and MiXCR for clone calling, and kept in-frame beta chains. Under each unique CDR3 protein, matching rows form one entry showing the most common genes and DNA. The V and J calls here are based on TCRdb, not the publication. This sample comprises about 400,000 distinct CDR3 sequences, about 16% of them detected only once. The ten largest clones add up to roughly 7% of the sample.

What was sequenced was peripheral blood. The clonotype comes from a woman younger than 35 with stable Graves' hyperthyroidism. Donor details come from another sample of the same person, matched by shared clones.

The CDR3 is CASRESGQGAFYGYTF. The DNA sequence is given as TGTGCCAGCAGGGAATCCGGACAGGGGGCTTTCTATGGCTACACCTTC. The sequence is built from TRBV6-2 or TRBV6-3 and TRBJ1-2; the central 11 bases match TRBD1. CDR1 and CDR2 (MNHEY, SVGEGT) derive from the germline V gene. The CDR3 numbers 16 residues from cysteine through phenylalanine. The sequence is cut down to CDR3 DNA, 48 bases in frame from base 1. Relative to germline, V is missing 6 bases and J is missing 4 bases, with 10 bases of the junction outside any gene match.